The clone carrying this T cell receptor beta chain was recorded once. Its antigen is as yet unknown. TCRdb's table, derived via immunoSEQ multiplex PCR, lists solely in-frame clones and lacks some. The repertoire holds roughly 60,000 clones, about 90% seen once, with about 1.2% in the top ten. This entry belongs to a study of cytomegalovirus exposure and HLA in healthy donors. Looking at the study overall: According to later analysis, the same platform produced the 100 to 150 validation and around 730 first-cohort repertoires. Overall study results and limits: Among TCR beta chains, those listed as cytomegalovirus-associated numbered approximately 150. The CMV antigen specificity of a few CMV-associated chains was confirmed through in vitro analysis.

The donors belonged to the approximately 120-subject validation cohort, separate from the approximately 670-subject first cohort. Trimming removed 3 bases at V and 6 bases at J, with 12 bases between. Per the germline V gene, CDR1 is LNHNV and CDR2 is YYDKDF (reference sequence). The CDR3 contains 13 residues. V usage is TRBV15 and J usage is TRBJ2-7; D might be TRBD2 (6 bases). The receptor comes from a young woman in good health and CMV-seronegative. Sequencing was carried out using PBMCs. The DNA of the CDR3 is TGTGCCACCAGCAGGAGTGGAGGGGTCGAGCAGTACTTC. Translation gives CATSRSGGVEQYF.